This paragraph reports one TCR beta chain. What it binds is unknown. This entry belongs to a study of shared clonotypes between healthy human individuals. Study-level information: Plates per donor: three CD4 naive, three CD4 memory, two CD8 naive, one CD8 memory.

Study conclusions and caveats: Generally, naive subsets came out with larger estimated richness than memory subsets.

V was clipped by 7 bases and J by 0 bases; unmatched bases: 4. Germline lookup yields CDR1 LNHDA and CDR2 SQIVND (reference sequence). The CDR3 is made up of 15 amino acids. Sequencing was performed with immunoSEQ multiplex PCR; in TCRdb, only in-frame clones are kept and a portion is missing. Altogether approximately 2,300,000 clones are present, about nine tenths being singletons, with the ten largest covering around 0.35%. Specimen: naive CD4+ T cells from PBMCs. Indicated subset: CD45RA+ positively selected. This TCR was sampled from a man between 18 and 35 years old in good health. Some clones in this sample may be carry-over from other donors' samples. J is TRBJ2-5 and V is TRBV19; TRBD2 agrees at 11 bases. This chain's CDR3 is CASKTSGTYQETQYF. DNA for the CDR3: TGTGCCAGTAAGACTAGCGGGACGTACCAAGAGACCCAGTACTTC.